A selection of T cell receptor beta chains follows, all from one sample in a study of T cell responses to AZD1222 COVID-19 vaccine. Assay: immunoSEQ multiplex PCR; the TCRdb copy retains only in-frame clones and omits some. Of some 80,000 clones listed, around 90% were seen once; the top ten hold roughly 5%. The sequencing used peripheral blood, collected on day 0 of MenACWY control vaccination. These receptors were obtained from an adult in good health. Each CDR3 is given with its conserved first and last residue. Each record gives: V gene, J gene, CDR3 protein.

v_call: TRBV11-2
j_call: TRBJ2-5
cdr3_aa: CASSPTGSGTQYF

v_call: TRBV5-4
j_call: TRBJ1-4
cdr3_aa: CASSLLESSGNEKLFF

v_call: TRBV11-2
j_call: TRBJ1-2
cdr3_aa: CASSSTRGAGYGYTF

v_call: TRBV7-2
j_call: TRBJ1-5
cdr3_aa: CASSRGGASNQPQHF

v_call: TRBV24-1
j_call: TRBJ1-2
cdr3_aa: CATSDRGQRDGYTF

v_call: TRBV7-2
j_call: TRBJ2-7
cdr3_aa: CASSLGGGSYEQYF

v_call: TRBV18
j_call: TRBJ1-2
cdr3_aa: CASSPQGSAGYGYTF

v_call: TRBV29-1
j_call: TRBJ1-2
cdr3_aa: CSVHGRPGYTF

v_call: TRBV15
j_call: TRBJ2-1
cdr3_aa: CATSRDKAVYNEQFF

v_call: TRBV7-3
j_call: TRBJ2-1
cdr3_aa: CASSLVPGQGVEQFF

v_call: TRBV5-1
j_call: TRBJ2-7
cdr3_aa: CASSWGQEAYEQYF